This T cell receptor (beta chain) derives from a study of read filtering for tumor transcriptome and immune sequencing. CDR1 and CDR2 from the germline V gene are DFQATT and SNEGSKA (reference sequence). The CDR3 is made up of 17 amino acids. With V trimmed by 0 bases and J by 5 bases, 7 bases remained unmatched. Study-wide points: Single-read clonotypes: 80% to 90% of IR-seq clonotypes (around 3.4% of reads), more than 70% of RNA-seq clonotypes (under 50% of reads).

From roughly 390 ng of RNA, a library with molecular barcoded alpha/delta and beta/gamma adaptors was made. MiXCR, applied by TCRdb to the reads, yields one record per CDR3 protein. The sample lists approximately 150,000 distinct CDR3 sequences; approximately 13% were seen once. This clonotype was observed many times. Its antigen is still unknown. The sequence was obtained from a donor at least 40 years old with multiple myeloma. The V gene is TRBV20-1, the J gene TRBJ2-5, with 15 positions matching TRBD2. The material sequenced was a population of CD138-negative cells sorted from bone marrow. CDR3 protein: CSARDLRGLAGGETQYF. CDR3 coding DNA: TGCAGTGCTAGAGATCTGCGAGGACTAGCGGGAGGGGAGACCCAGTACTTC.